The sequence of this TCR beta chain was determined in a study of OX40 agonist ivuxolimab in advanced cancers. Across the whole study: Patients were dosed intravenously with ivuxolimab at 0.01 to 10 mg/kg every 2 weeks.

CDR1 is SGHTA and CDR2 is FQGNSA in the germline V gene. This CDR3 region has 19 residues. The V and J ends lost 0 bases and 1 base, in that order; junction bases with no gene match: 11. Data came from immunoSEQ multiplex PCR; TCRdb stores just in-frame clones and leaves some out. The sample shows more than 35,000 clones, roughly 90% of them seen only once. Anyone with autoimmune disease history or systemic immunosuppression was excluded. Study conclusions and caveats: Relative to CD4+, CD8+ T cells held more expanded clones on average. Circulating CD4+ and CD8+ T cells showed clonal expansion by week 6 at 0.1 to 3.0 mg/kg.

As concerns this clone: Its antigen is as yet unknown.

The chain combines TRBV7-2 with TRBJ2-3; TRBD2 matches 9 bases. The receptor's source is an adult with an advanced solid tumor such as melanoma, head and neck, liver or kidney cancer. The material was CD4+ or CD8+ T cells sorted from blood, obtained in a trial of the OX40 agonist ivuxolimab. For the CDR3, the DNA is TGTGCCAGCAGCTTAGCGCTAACGGCTAGCGGGGCCCGCACAGATACGCAGTATTTT. This gives the protein CASSLALTASGARTDTQYF.